What follows are 2 T cell receptor beta chains derived from one specimen sequenced in a study of human T cells and chemical hapten exposure. TCRdb called the RACE reads again in MiXCR, with one record for every CDR3 protein. The data hold 75,000 to 100,000 distinct CDR3 sequences, with about 9% observed a single time. The time point is: patch test 2, 6 weeks after DPC sensitization. Treatment indicated: therapeutic diphenylcyclopropenone sensitization with weekly scalp DPC. This material consisted of whole blood, taken in connection with sensitization to the hapten diphenylcyclopropenone (DPC). Receptors originate from a woman aged 40 to 50 with alopecia areata. Some clones in this sample may be carry-over from other donors' samples.

The J gene is TRBJ2-6, the V gene TRBV24-1, with D hard to call. CDR1 KGHDR and CDR2 SFDVKD come from the germline V gene. The V end lost 0 bases, the J end lost 4 bases, and 6 bases lay between the germline ends. The CDR3 runs 15 residues. As DNA, the CDR3 is TGTGCCACCAGTGATTTGGGGTACGGGGCCAACGTCCTGACTTTC. Translation gives CATSDLGYGANVLTF.

This clonotype was picked up many times. This chain links TRBV7-2 with TRBJ2-5, with 11 bases matching TRBD2. Trimming removed 8 bases from V and 4 bases from J; junction bases left unmatched: 12. Per the germline V gene, CDR1 is SGHTA and CDR2 is FQGNSA. The CDR3 spans 16 residues. The CDR3 sequence is CASGLSGTSGRETQYF. In DNA, the CDR3 is TGTGCCAGCGGATTGAGTGGTACTAGCGGGAGAGAGACCCAGTACTTC.